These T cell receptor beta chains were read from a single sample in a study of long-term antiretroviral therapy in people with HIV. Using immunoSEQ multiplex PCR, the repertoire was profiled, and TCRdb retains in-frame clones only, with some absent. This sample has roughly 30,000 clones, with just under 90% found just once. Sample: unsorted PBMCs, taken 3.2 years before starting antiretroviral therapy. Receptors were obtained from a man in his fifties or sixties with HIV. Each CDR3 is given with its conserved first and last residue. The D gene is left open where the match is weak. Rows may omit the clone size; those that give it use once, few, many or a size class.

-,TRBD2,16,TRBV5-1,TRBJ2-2,CASSRAGGTNTGELFF,TGCGCCAGCTCGAGAGCGGGGGGGACGAACACCGGGGAGCTGTTTTTT
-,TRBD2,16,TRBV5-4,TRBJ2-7,CASSWGGLAGEGEQYF,TGTGCCAGCAGCTGGGGGGGACTAGCGGGAGAAGGCGAGCAGTACTTC
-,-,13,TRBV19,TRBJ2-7,CASTPGWGDEQYF,TGTGCCAGTACCCCCGGTTGGGGGGACGAGCAGTACTTC
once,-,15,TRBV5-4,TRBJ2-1,CASSPPGESDNEQFF,TGTGCCAGCTCCCCGCCGGGGGAGAGCGACAATGAGCAGTTCTTC
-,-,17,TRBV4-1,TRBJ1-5,CASRPPVERGKNQPQHF,TGCGCCAGCAGACCCCCCGTTGAGAGGGGAAAGAATCAGCCCCAGCATTTT
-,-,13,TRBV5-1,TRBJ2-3,CASSGPSTDTQYF,TGCGCCAGCAGTGGACCAAGCACAGATACGCAGTATTTT
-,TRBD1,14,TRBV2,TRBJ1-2,CASSGGTGGYGYTF,TGTGCCAGCAGTGGTGGGACAGGCGGCTATGGCTACACCTTC
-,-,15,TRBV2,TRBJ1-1,CASYERGLRGTEAFF,TGTGCCAGCTACGAAAGGGGGTTACGGGGTACTGAAGCTTTCTTT
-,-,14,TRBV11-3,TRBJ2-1,CASSIQGGDFEQFF,TGTGCCAGCAGCATCCAGGGCGGGGATTTTGAGCAGTTCTTC
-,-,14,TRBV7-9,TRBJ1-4,CASSIRRTNEKLFF,TGTGCCAGCAGCATACGACGGACGAATGAAAAACTGTTTTTT
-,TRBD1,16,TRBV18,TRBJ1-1,CASSRSPGGLDTEAFF,TGTGCCAGCTCACGGTCGCCAGGGGGCCTCGACACTGAAGCTTTCTTT
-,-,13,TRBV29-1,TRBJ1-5,CSAQEGVMQPQHF,TGCAGCGCCCAGGAGGGGGTTATGCAGCCCCAGCATTTT
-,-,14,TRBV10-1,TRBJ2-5,CASSESGAQETQYF,TGCGCCAGCAGTGAGTCAGGAGCTCAAGAGACCCAGTACTTC
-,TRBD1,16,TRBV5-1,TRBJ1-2,CASSWAGTADLDGYTF,TGCGCCAGCAGCTGGGCCGGGACAGCGGATTTAGATGGCTACACCTTC
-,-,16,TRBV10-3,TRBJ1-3,CAISESGPRTGNTIYF,TGTGCCATCAGTGAGTCGGGACCCCGAACTGGAAACACCATATATTTT
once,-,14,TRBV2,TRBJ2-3,CASGGWTITDTQYF,TGTGCCAGCGGGGGGTGGACGATCACAGATACGCAGTATTTT
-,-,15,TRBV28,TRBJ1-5,CASSLAGESNQPQHF,TGTGCCAGCAGTTTAGCCGGGGAAAGCAATCAGCCCCAGCATTTT
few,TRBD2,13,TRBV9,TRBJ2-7,CASSVTAGGEQYF,TGTGCCAGCAGCGTGACAGCGGGGGGCGAGCAGTACTTC
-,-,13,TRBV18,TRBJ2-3,CASSPLAREAQYF,TGTGCCAGCTCACCATTAGCAAGGGAAGCGCAGTATTTT
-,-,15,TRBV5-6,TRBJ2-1,CASSSEESVYNEQFF,TGTGCCAGCAGCTCGGAAGAGAGTGTCTACAATGAGCAGTTCTTC
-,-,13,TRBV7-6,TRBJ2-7,CASSGAQGGEQYF,TGTGCCAGCAGCGGCGCCCAAGGGGGGGAGCAGTACTTC
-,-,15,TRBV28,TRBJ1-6,CASSSYRAVNSPLHF,TGTGCCAGCAGTTCCTACAGGGCCGTTAATTCACCCCTCCACTTT
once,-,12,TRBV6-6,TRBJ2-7,CASRAEGIEQYF,TGTGCCAGCAGGGCCGAGGGGATCGAGCAGTACTTC
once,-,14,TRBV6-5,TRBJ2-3,CASSYSTGADTQYF,TGTGCCAGCAGTTACTCGACGGGGGCGGATACGCAGTATTTT
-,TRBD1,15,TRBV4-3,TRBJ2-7,CASSHRRQGYYEQYF,TGCGCCAGCAGCCACAGGAGACAGGGCTATTACGAGCAGTACTTC
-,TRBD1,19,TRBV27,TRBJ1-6,CASKPKWSGTGSYNSPLHF,TGTGCCAGCAAACCCAAATGGTCCGGGACAGGGTCCTATAATTCACCCCTCCACTTT
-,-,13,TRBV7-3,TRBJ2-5,CASSLTPQETQYF,TGTGCCAGCAGCTTAACCCCCCAAGAGACCCAGTACTTC
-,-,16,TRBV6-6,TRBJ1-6,CASSLTGGTLDSPLHF,TGTGCCAGCAGCCTGACCGGGGGGACCCTAGATTCACCCCTCCACTTT
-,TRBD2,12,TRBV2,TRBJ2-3,CAGTRGTDTQYF,TGTGCCGGGACGCGGGGGACAGATACGCAGTATTTT
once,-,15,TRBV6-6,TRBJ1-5,CATSTIPDANQPQHF,TGTGCCACCAGCACTATACCAGACGCAAATCAGCCCCAGCATTTT
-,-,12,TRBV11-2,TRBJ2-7,CASGAGPYEQYF,TGTGCCAGCGGGGCAGGGCCCTACGAGCAGTACTTC
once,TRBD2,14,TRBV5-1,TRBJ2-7,CASSPGGGAGEQYF,TGCGCCAGCAGCCCGGGCGGGGGGGCGGGCGAGCAGTACTTC
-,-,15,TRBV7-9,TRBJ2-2,CASSPPTRDTGELFF,TGTGCCAGCAGCCCGCCCACTCGGGACACCGGGGAGCTGTTTTTT
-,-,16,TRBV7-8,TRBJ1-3,CASSLFGHSSGNTIYF,TGTGCCAGCAGCTTATTCGGACATTCGAGTGGAAACACCATATATTTT
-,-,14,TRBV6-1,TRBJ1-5,CASSGSPDVPPQHF,TGTGCCAGCAGTGGTTCCCCGGACGTACCACCCCAGCATTTT
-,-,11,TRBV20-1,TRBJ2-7,CSAIYRDEQYF,TGCAGTGCCATATACAGGGACGAGCAGTACTTC
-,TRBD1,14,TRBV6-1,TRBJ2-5,CASSDYRGQETQYF,TGTGCCAGCAGTGACTACAGGGGCCAAGAGACCCAGTACTTC
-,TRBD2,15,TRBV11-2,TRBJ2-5,CASRLAGGYQETQYF,TGTGCCAGCAGGCTAGCGGGAGGGTATCAAGAGACCCAGTACTTC
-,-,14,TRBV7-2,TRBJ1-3,CASSSDRKRNTIYF,TGTGCCAGCAGCTCGGACAGAAAAAGAAACACCATATATTTT
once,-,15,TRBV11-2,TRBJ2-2,CASSLAGMNTGELFF,TGTGCCAGCAGCTTAGCGGGGATGAACACCGGGGAGCTGTTTTTT
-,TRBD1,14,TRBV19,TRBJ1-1,CASRDPGQFTEAFF,TGTGCCAGTAGAGACCCGGGACAGTTCACTGAAGCTTTCTTT
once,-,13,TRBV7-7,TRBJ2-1,CASSFTRDGEQFF,TGTGCTAGCAGCTTTACACGGGACGGCGAGCAGTTCTTC
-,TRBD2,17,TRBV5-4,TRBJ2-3,CASSPPTRELGTDTQYF,TGTGCCAGCAGCCCCCCCACGCGGGAGCTCGGCACAGATACGCAGTATTTT
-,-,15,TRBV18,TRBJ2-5,CASSPPGQGDETQYF,TGTGCCAGCTCACCACCGGGGCAGGGCGACGAGACCCAGTACTTC
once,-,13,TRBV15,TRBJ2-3,CATSRVDADTQYF,TGTGCCACCAGCAGAGTAGATGCAGATACGCAGTATTTT
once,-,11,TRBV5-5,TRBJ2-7,CASSLTSEQYF,TGTGCCAGCAGCTTAACTTCCGAGCAGTACTTC
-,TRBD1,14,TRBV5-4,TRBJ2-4,CASSSIDRADIQYF,TGTGCCAGCAGCTCAATAGACAGGGCAGACATTCAGTACTTC
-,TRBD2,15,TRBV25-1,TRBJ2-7,CASRGLAGGSYEQYF,TGTGCCAGCAGGGGGCTGGCGGGGGGGTCCTACGAGCAGTACTTC
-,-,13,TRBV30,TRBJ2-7,CAWSVNDRAQRYF,TGTGCCTGGAGTGTAAATGACCGGGCCCAACGGTACTTC
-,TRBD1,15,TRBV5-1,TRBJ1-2,CASSSRTGANYGYTF,TGCGCCAGCAGCTCGAGGACAGGGGCTAACTATGGCTACACCTTC
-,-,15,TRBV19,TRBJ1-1,CASSMALTTNTEAFF,TGTGCCAGTAGTATGGCCTTGACTACCAACACTGAAGCTTTCTTT
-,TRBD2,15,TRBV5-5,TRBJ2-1,CASSVGSGGLGEQFF,TGTGCCAGCAGCGTTGGGTCGGGGGGGCTTGGTGAGCAGTTCTTC
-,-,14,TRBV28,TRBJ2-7,CASSTEGGSYEQYF,TGTGCCAGCAGTACCGAGGGGGGGAGCTACGAGCAGTACTTC
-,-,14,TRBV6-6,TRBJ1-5,CASSGGGSNQPQHF,TGTGCCAGCAGCGGTGGGGGCAGCAATCAGCCCCAGCATTTT
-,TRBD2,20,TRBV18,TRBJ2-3,CASSHPGTSGPRSNTDTQYF,TGTGCCAGCTCACACCCCGGGACTAGCGGTCCTCGGAGCAACACAGATACGCAGTATTTT